This TCR beta chain was sequenced during a study of persistence of HIV-infected CD4 T cells. The overall study: Blood samples, up to about 180 mL, came from multiple time points, except two leukapheresis donors sampled once. Antigen stimulation activated a lower proportion of cells, more of them memory, than anti-CD3/anti-CD28 stimulation.

The count of this clone is one. Its antigen is not identified. This nonspecific control used anti-CD3/anti-CD28 bead stimulation of CD4+ T cells. CD4+ T cells upregulating both CD40 ligand and CD69 were sorted as responding cells. This was the immunoSEQ version 4 assay in survey mode. Each sample used up to 1 ug genomic DNA diluted to around 10 ng/uL. Generated by immunoSEQ multiplex PCR, the TCRdb table keeps only in-frame clones and is missing some. Of over 35,000 clones in the sample, roughly 90% were seen once. The TCR comes from an adult man with HIV who was CMV-seropositive. The sequenced sample was CD4+ T cells sorted from PBMCs after approximately 19-hour stimulation, obtained from a patient who received antiretroviral therapy.

The CDR3 DNA sequence: TGTGCCAGCAGTTACGTGAGGGAAGGTGAAGCTTTCTTT. Its translation: CASSYVREGEAFF. This chain links TRBV6-5 with TRBJ1-1; D unresolved. Germline loops: CDR1 MNHEY, CDR2 SVGAGI. This CDR3 is built from 13 residues. The V end lost 2 bases, the J end lost 7 bases, and 11 bases lay between the germline ends.